The 24 T cell receptor beta chains below were found in one sample sequenced in a study of T cell repertoires in cytomegalovirus infection (dated by TCRdb to the late 2010s). This sample was sequenced with an Illumina HiSeq 1500. Starting from the raw public reads, TCRdb applied fastp trimming at Q25, assembled clones with MiXCR and retained in-frame beta chains. One record per CDR3 amino acid sequence lists the most common genes and DNA. The sample table holds 500,000 to 600,000 distinct CDR3 sequences, of which 16% were seen once. The biggest ten clones account for approximately 24% of the sample. Specimen: CD8+ T cells from PBMCs. The receptors originated from a human donor in good health (CMV status not recorded). Some clones in this sample may be carry-over from other donors' samples.

For the CDR3, the DNA is TGTGCCAGCAGTGGCAGACTAGCGGACGGGGAGACCCAGTACTTC. It is translated as CASSGRLADGETQYF. The gene calls are TRBV2 and TRBJ2-5; 9 positions match TRBD2. The V gene's germline CDR1 is SNHLY and CDR2 FYNNEI. The length of the CDR3 is 15 residues. The V segment lost 4 bases and the J segment 5 bases; nucleotides outside the gene matches: 8.

This clonotype has at least ten counts. The rearrangement links TRBV11-1 to TRBJ1-2; TRBD1 might be the D (5 bases). Trimming removed 0 bases at V and 3 bases at J, with 8 bases between. CDR1 is SGHAT, CDR2 FQDESV, per germline (reference sequence). This CDR3 spans 14 amino acids. CDR3 residues: CASSLAVGDYGYTF. In DNA, the CDR3 is TGTGCCAGCAGCTTAGCTGTAGGGGACTATGGCTACACCTTC.

This clonotype has more than one count but fewer than ten. CDR3 region: CASSSGLAGVLGQYF. The CDR3 region has the DNA TGTGCCAGCAGCTCGGGACTAGCGGGGGTCTTGGGGCAGTACTTC. This sequence joins TRBV7-9 and TRBJ2-7, with 14 bases aligning to TRBD2. The length of the CDR3 is 15 residues. V dropped 4 bases and J dropped 9; count of bases not matched to a gene: 8. Germline CDR1 reads SEHNR; CDR2 reads FQNEAQ (reference sequence).

This clonotype was picked up a small number of times. The CDR3 nucleotides read TGTGCCAGCGGCGTGGAGTCCAAAGACTATGGCTACACCTTC. Its protein is CASGVESKDYGYTF. The gene calls are TRBV27 and TRBJ1-2; D remains ambiguous. CDR1 and CDR2 (germline): MNHEY, SMNVEV (reference sequence). The CDR3 extends over 14 amino acids. The germline V and J ends were trimmed by 8 bases and 3 bases, with 16 bases remaining between them.

The table lists this clonotype with many counts. The V call is TRBV4-2, the J call TRBJ1-5; D remains ambiguous. The CDR3 length is 13 residues. Germline lookup yields CDR1 LGHNA and CDR2 YNFKEQ. V shed 1 base and J shed 15 bases, with 16 bases lying between them. The CDR3, as DNA: TGTGCCAGCAGCCAAGTGTCAGAACCTGGCATGCATTTT. It yields the protein CASSQVSEPGMHF.

This clonotype was observed once. The V and J genes are TRBV20-1 and TRBJ1-2; the match to TRBD1 covers 7 bases. V was clipped by 5 bases and J by 6 bases; unmatched bases: 3. This CDR3 has 11 residues. Germline loops: CDR1 DFQATT, CDR2 SNEGSKA (reference sequence). In DNA form, the CDR3 reads TGCAGTGCTGAGGGGGCGGATGGCTACACCTTC. The encoded protein is CSAEGADGYTF.

The chain uses TRBV27 and TRBJ2-7; D may match TRBD1 or TRBD2 (6 bases each). The CDR3 contains 15 residues. Between the trimmed V and J ends, which lost 6 bases and 1 base, there was a span of 16 bases. Germline values: CDR1 MNHEY, CDR2 SMNVEV (reference sequence). CDR3 nucleotide sequence: TGTGCCAGCAGGAGGGGGGCTAGCGCGTCCTACGAGCAGTACTTC. Amino acid sequence: CASRRGASASYEQYF.

Concerning this clonotype: A read error may be the cause here, since a much bigger clone is one base away. The chain couples TRBV7-8 to TRBJ1-6; D is ambiguous. The CDR3 totals 15 residues. The V and J ends lost 4 bases and 10 bases respectively, with 17 bases between them. Germline-derived CDR1 and CDR2 are SGHVS and FQNEAQ. The chain's CDR3 is CASSSGKGGSSPLHF. In DNA form, the CDR3 reads TGTGCCAGCAGCTCGGGAAAGGGCGGGAGCTCACCCCTCCACTTT.

V gene TRBV3-1 combines with J gene TRBJ2-3; 7 nucleotides align to TRBD2. Trimming took 0 bases from V and 0 from J; bases not matched to a gene: 6. The CDR3 length is 17 residues. CDR1 and CDR2 (germline): LGHDT, YNNKEL (reference sequence). The CDR3 sequence: CASSQDREGPSTDTQYF. The CDR3 bases are TGTGCCAGCAGCCAAGATAGGGAGGGACCTAGCACAGATACGCAGTATTTT.

The chain recombines TRBV27 with TRBJ2-2, with 7 bases lining up with TRBD2. V shed 5 bases, J shed 6 bases, and the junction held 12 bases outside the gene matches. The CDR3 spans 16 residues. From germline, CDR1 is MNHEY and CDR2 SMNVEV (reference sequence). The CDR3: CASSGIQRGKAGELFF. In nucleotides, the CDR3 is TGTGCCAGCAGTGGAATCCAGCGGGGAAAGGCCGGGGAGCTGTTTTTT.

This clonotype was seen repeatedly, ten times or more. The chain uses TRBV7-8 and TRBJ1-1; a possible D gene is TRBD1 (6 bases). V was shortened by 5 bases and J by 3 bases, with 16 bases between the two germline ends. The CDR3 totals 15 residues. CDR1 and CDR2 from the germline V gene are SGHVS and FQNEAQ. For the CDR3, the DNA is TGTGCCAGCAGCGATAGCCGGGACAAATACACTGAAGCTTTCTTT. This codes for CASSDSRDKYTEAFF.

This clonotype was counted at least ten times. The V call is TRBV14, the J call TRBJ1-1; D gene ambiguous. Trimming cost V 0 bases and J 3 bases, with 14 bases left between them. Germline V lookup: CDR1 SGHDN, CDR2 FVKESK. This CDR3 region has 16 residues. The CDR3, as DNA: TGTGCCAGCAGCCAAGATGGGGAAGGGAGGGACACTGAAGCTTTCTTT. Amino acids: CASSQDGEGRDTEAFF.

This clonotype was seen ten or more times. The chain combines TRBV7-2 with TRBJ2-3, with D possibly matching TRBD2 (6 bases). There are 14 residues in the CDR3. The V end lost 1 base, the J end lost 6 bases, and 11 bases lay between the germline ends. CDR1 is SGHTA and CDR2 is FQGNSA in the germline V gene. The CDR3 reads CASSLVGGEDTQYF. DNA for the CDR3: TGTGCCAGCAGCTTAGTGGGGGGAGAGGATACGCAGTATTTT.

This clonotype was seen at least ten times. This sequence joins TRBV12-3 or TRBV12-4 and TRBJ2-1; 9 bases are shared with TRBD1. Unmatched junction bases numbered 8, after V lost 4 bases and J lost 7 bases. The CDR3 is 15 residues long. This CDR3 reads CASSSGTGNWNEQFF. The CDR3, as DNA: TGTGCCAGCAGTTCCGGGACAGGGAATTGGAATGAGCAGTTCTTC.

This clonotype appeared many times. The chain carries TRBV15 and TRBJ2-6; 9 bases fit TRBD1. Losses at the gene ends were 4 bases for V and 0 bases for J; bases not matched to a gene: 13. Looked up from germline, CDR1 is LNHNV and CDR2 is YYDKDF (reference sequence). The CDR3 has 20 amino acids. This chain's CDR3 is CATSKSPGTGLLSGANVLTF. In nucleotides, the CDR3 is TGTGCCACCAGCAAGTCACCGGGGACAGGGCTCCTCTCTGGGGCCAACGTCCTGACTTTC.

This chain joins TRBV7-9 and TRBJ1-3; possibly TRBD1 for D (5 bases). Per germline, CDR1 SEHNR and CDR2 FQNEAQ (reference sequence). There are 15 residues in the CDR3. Trimming took 4 bases from V and 0 from J, leaving 10 bases between them. CDR3: CASSSRDLSGNTIYF. CDR3 DNA sequence: TGTGCCAGCAGCTCCAGGGACCTCTCTGGAAACACCATATATTTT.

Notes on this clonotype: Being one base from a much bigger clone, this may be a read error. This chain joins TRBV7-3 and TRBJ2-5; the D gene is possibly TRBD2 (5 bases). CDR1 is SGHTA, CDR2 FQGTGA, per germline. V lost 5 bases and J lost 4, with 14 bases in between. CDR3 length: 14 residues. This CDR3 is CASSAPGFGETQYF. CDR3 sequence (DNA): TGTGCCAGCAGCGCACCGGGATTCGGAGAGACCCAGTACTTC.

This clonotype turned up a few times. The rearrangement links TRBV6-2 or TRBV6-3 to TRBJ1-6; D remains unclear. CDR1 and CDR2 (germline): MNHEY, SVGEGT. The V gene lost 6 bases and the J gene lost 6 bases, with 6 bases spanning the gap. The CDR3 runs 12 residues. In DNA, the CDR3 is TGTGCCAGCAGGGTGGGTAATTCACCCCTCCACTTT. Protein: CASRVGNSPLHF.

The chain combines TRBV6-2 or TRBV6-3 with TRBJ2-1; weak D call: TRBD2 (7 bases). Trimming stripped 8 bases from V and 9 bases from J, with 20 bases between. Germline CDR1 and CDR2: MNHEY and SVGEGT. This CDR3 is built from 14 residues. CDR3 bases: TGTGCCAGCCTTTCGTCGCGGGGGCGGCGTGAGCAGTTCTTC. Amino acids: CASLSSRGRREQFF.

There are many counts of this clonotype. The chain carries TRBV27 and TRBJ1-5, with D hard to call. V was shortened by 5 bases and J by 2 bases, with 16 bases between the two germline ends. Germline CDR1 is MNHEY and CDR2 is SMNVEV (reference sequence). CDR3 length equals 16 residues. CDR3 coding DNA: TGTGCCAGCAGTCCCTCGCGGGGTGAGCGCAATCAGCCCCAGCATTTT. Translation: CASSPSRGERNQPQHF.

V usage is TRBV9 and J usage is TRBJ2-3; D unclear. The CDR3 has 15 amino acids. Germline V CDR1 and CDR2: SGDLS, YYNGEE. V was trimmed by 0 bases and J by 4 bases, leaving 12 bases between them. DNA for the CDR3: TGTGCCAGCAGCGTAGAAGTCGATAGGCCAGATACGCAGTATTTT. This gives the protein CASSVEVDRPDTQYF.

This clonotype has only a few counts. This chain connects TRBV27 to TRBJ2-7; D could derive from TRBD1 or TRBD2 (6 bases each). V was cut by 8 bases and J by 4 bases, with 18 bases left in between. Germline CDR1 reads MNHEY; CDR2 reads SMNVEV (reference sequence). The CDR3 spans 14 residues. The CDR3 DNA reads as TGTGCCAGCCGCATAGGGGGGACGGGATACGAGCAGTACTTC. Residues: CASRIGGTGYEQYF.

This clonotype was counted ten times or more. The chain carries TRBV7-9 and TRBJ2-1, with D possibly being TRBD2 (5 bases). This CDR3 comprises 14 residues. Per germline, CDR1 SEHNR and CDR2 FQNEAQ (reference sequence). Deletions cut 1 base from V and 5 bases from J, with 9 bases between. DNA of the CDR3: TGTGCCAGCAGCTTAGGTGTAGCGCACAATGAGCAGTTCTTC. Its translation is CASSLGVAHNEQFF.

This clonotype was seen many times. The V call is TRBV10-3, the J call TRBJ2-1; the match to TRBD1 covers 10 bases. The ends lost 6 bases at V and 2 bases at J; junction bases unmatched: 4. The CDR3 runs 15 residues. Looked up from germline, CDR1 is ENHRY and CDR2 is SYGVKD. The CDR3, as DNA: TGTGCCATCAGAACCGACAGGGGGCCCTACAATGAGCAGTTCTTC. Its protein product is CAIRTDRGPYNEQFF.